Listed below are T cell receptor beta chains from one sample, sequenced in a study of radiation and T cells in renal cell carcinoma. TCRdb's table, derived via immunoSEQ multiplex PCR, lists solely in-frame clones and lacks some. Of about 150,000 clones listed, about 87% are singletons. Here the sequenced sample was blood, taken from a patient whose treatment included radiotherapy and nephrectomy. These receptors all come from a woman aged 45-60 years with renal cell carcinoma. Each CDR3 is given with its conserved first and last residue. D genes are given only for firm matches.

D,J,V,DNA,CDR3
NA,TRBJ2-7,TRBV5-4,TGTGCCAGCAGCTTGGGGGCAGGGCACAACTCCTACGAGCAGTACTTC,CASSLGAGHNSYEQYF
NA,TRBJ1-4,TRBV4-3,TGCGCCAGCAGCCCGCGGCCTGCAACTAATGAAAAACTGTTTTTT,CASSPRPATNEKLFF
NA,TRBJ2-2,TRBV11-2,TGTGCCAGCAGCCCCAGTAGGCGGGACAGCGACACCGGGGAGCTGTTTTTT,CASSPSRRDSDTGELFF
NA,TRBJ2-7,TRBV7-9,TGTGCCACCTCGCCATTACCCCACGAGCAGTACTTC,CATSPLPHEQYF
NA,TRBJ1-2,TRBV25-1,TGTGCCAGCAGCCTCCGTTCTAACTATGGCTACACCTTC,CASSLRSNYGYTF
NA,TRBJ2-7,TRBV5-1,TGCGCCAGCAGCTTGGATGGGTCCAGGGAGGTCGACGAGCAGTACTTC,CASSLDGSREVDEQYF
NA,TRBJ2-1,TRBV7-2,TGTGCCAGCACAACGTGGGGGAGCTCCTACAATGAGCAGTTCTTC,CASTTWGSSYNEQFF
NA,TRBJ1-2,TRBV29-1,TGCAGCGTTGCACCGGGGCCAAACTATGGCTACACCTTC,CSVAPGPNYGYTF
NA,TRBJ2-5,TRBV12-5,TGTGCTAGTGGTCTGCAGGGACAAGAGACCCAGTACTTC,CASGLQGQETQYF
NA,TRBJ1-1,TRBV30,TGTGCCTGGAATCGGGGCGGGAACACTGAAGCTTTCTTT,CAWNRGGNTEAFF
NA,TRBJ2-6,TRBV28,TGTGCCAGCAGTTTACCTTCTGGGGCCAACGTCCTGACTTTC,CASSLPSGANVLTF
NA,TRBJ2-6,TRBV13,TGTGCCAGCCAACGGGGCTCTGGGGCCAACGTCCTGACTTTC,CASQRGSGANVLTF
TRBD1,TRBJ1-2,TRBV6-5,TGTGCCAGCAGTTACATGGGACAGGGGAGCTATGGCTACACCTTC,CASSYMGQGSYGYTF
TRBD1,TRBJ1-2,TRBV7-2,TGTGCCAGCAGCAAAGGGGGCAGGGAGGGTATAGGGGCTGGCTACACCTTC,CASSKGGREGIGAGYTF
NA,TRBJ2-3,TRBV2,TGTGCCAGCAATGTAATTGCCACAGATACGCAGTATTTT,CASNVIATDTQYF